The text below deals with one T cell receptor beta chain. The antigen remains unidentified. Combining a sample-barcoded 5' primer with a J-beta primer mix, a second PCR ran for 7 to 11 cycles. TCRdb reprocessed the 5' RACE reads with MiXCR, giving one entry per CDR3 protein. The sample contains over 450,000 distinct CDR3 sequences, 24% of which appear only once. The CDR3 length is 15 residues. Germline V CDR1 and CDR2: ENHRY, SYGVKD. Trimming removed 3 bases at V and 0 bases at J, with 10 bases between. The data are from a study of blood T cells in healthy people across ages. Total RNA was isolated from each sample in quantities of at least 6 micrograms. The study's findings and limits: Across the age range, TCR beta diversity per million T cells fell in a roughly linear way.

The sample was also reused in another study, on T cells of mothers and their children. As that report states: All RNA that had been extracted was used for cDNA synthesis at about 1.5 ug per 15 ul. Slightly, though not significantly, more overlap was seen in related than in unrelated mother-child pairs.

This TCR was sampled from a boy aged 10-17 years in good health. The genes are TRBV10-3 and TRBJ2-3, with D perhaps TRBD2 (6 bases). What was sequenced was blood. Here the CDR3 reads CAISDPGLSTDTQYF. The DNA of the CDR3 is TGTGCCATCAGTGATCCGGGACTTAGCACAGATACGCAGTATTTT.